This T cell receptor (beta chain) was identified during a study of lymphopenia after photon versus proton radiotherapy. Germline V gene data show CDR1 as SGHTA and CDR2 as FQGTGA. V gave up 5 bases and J gave up 0 bases, with 11 bases separating them. The CDR3 loop spans 15 amino acids. Concerning this clone: Its antigen is still unknown. Other DNA sequences within the sample encode an identical CDR3.

Study-wide points: Better survival with proton therapy was suggested as possible, not demonstrated. In patients who died, overall survival fell as post-nadir TCR diversity dropped more. Photon-treated patients lost naive T cells and TCR diversity; proton-treated stayed stable. After lymphocyte nadir, photon-treated repertoires showed oligoclonal expansion, especially CD8+ Temra.

Sequencing was performed with immunoSEQ multiplex PCR; in TCRdb, only in-frame clones are kept and a portion is missing. The sample has 20,000 to 25,000 clones, 84% seen once. The chain combines TRBV7-3 with TRBJ2-1, with D perhaps assigned TRBD1 or TRBD2 (5 bases each). Source: peripheral blood, taken from a patient treated with photon-based radiotherapy. This TCR was sampled from a woman aged 50 to 60 with pancreatic cancer. In DNA form, the CDR3 reads TGTGCCAGCAGCCTGGGACCGAGCTCCTACAATGAGCAGTTCTTC. Its translation: CASSLGPSSYNEQFF.